The source of this T cell receptor (beta chain) is a study of T cells in Graves' hyperthyroidism and ophthalmopathy. Study conclusions and caveats: Most thyroid clonotypes expanded above 0.001 were also detected in blood. A 13 V-J signature model discriminated ophthalmopathy versus stable hyperthyroidism. Onset of ophthalmopathy came a median roughly 6.9 months after the model predicted it.

Every diagnosis used clinical symptoms, serum thyroxine and TRAb, thyroid ultrasound and orbital computed tomography. From germline, CDR1 is DFQATT and CDR2 SNEGSKA (reference sequence). After removal of 3 bases from V and 5 bases from J, the junction contained 7 bases not matched to a gene. This CDR3 comprises 14 residues. This clonotype was seen at least ten times. Its antigen is not identified. Regions amplified from RNA transcripts were the TCR beta CDR3 regions. During a first-round RT-PCR of the TCR CDR3, the HTBI primer set was used. TCRdb reanalysed the multiplex PCR reads using MiXCR and keeps one entry per CDR3 protein. This sample has about 500,000 distinct CDR3 sequences, with about 46% found just once.

The chain has TRBV20-1 and TRBJ1-5; 7 bases line up with TRBD1. The TCR comes from an adult woman with Graves' disease, either hyperthyroidism or ophthalmopathy (not recorded which). The sample was peripheral blood or thyroid tissue (not recorded which). CDR3 nucleotides: TGCAGTGCTAGTGAGGGGAGGGGGCATCAGCCCCAGCATTTT. Its protein is CSASEGRGHQPQHF.